These 16 T cell receptor beta chains were all obtained from the same sample, sequenced in a study of brain T cells in children with intractable seizures. TCRdb's copy holds only in-frame clones and misses some; the assay was immunoSEQ multiplex PCR. This sample has about 350,000 clones; 85% to 95% occur once, and the top ten carry 4.5% to 7%. Time point reported: blood from clinic visit 5 months post-surgery; TSC patient then seizure free. The sequencing here drew on peripheral blood, taken roughly 5 months after surgery. The receptors were sampled from a boy under two years old with tuberous sclerosis and intractable seizures.

The chain joins TRBV30 to TRBJ2-7, with D unresolved. CDR1 is GTSNPN and CDR2 is SVGIG in the germline V gene (reference sequence). The CDR3 loop spans 11 amino acids. V lost 0 bases and J lost 6, with 6 bases in between. The CDR3 loop reads CAWSVYREQYF. CDR3 nucleotide sequence: TGTGCCTGGAGTGTTTATCGCGAGCAGTACTTC.

The chain recombines TRBV5-1 with TRBJ1-1; no firm D call. The length of the CDR3 is 13 residues. Germline V gene sequence: CDR1 SGHRS, CDR2 YFSETQ. V was clipped by 6 bases and J by 1 base, with 10 bases between them. Here the CDR3 reads CASTPRGNTEAFF. The CDR3 coding sequence is TGCGCCAGCACCCCTAGAGGGAACACTGAAGCTTTCTTT.

The V and J genes are TRBV21-1 and TRBJ1-3. TRBV21-1 represents a pseudogene. The CDR3 sequence is 15 residues long. CDR3 region: CASSKGRVSGNTIYF. The CDR3 DNA is TGTGCCAGCAGCAAGGGACGGGTCTCTGGAAACACCATATATTTT.

V and J are TRBV13 and TRBJ1-2; a weak D match, TRBD1 (6 bases). Between the trimmed V and J ends, which lost 6 bases and 6 bases, there was a span of 14 bases. This CDR3 is 13 amino acids long. The germline gives CDR1 PRHDT, CDR2 FYEKMQ (reference sequence). CDR3 sequence: CASSRSRGDGYTF. The CDR3 coding sequence is TGTGCCAGCAGTCGGAGCAGGGGAGATGGCTACACCTTC.

As regards this clone: Other nucleotide sequences in the sample specify the same CDR3. The chain joins TRBV7-9 to TRBJ1-2; D remains ambiguous. The CDR3 contains 11 residues. Germline V gives CDR1 SEHNR, CDR2 FQNEAQ (reference sequence). With 5 bases removed from V and 5 bases from J, the gap between germline ends came to 6 bases. The chain's CDR3 is CASSRDYGYTF. The CDR3 nucleotides are TGTGCCAGCAGCAGAGATTATGGCTACACCTTC. The variable domain in full, completed from reference TRBV7-9 and TRBJ1-2, reads DTGVSQNPRHKITKRGQNVTFRCDPISEHNRLYWYRQTLGQGPEFLTYFQNEAQLEKSRLLSDRFSAERPKGSFSTLEIQRTEQGDSAMYLCASSRDYGYTFGSGTRLTVV.

Turning to this clone: Other DNA sequences of this sample code for an identical CDR3. The V call is TRBV9, the J call TRBJ2-1, with a tentative D call TRBD2 (5 bases). The CDR3 sequence is 14 residues long. CDR1 and CDR2 from the germline V gene are SGDLS and YYNGEE. Trimming pared 4 bases from V and 0 bases from J, leaving 8 bases between. The CDR3 spells CASSPGSSYNEQFF. DNA of the CDR3: TGTGCCAGCAGCCCGGGAAGCTCCTACAATGAGCAGTTCTTC.

The gene calls are TRBV30 and TRBJ1-5, with D perhaps matching TRBD1 (6 bases). This CDR3 has 14 amino acids. Germline values: CDR1 GTSNPN, CDR2 SVGIG (reference sequence). Trimming pared 1 base from V and 7 bases from J, leaving 14 bases between. The CDR3 reads CAWSGSGAGQPQHF. DNA of the CDR3: TGTGCCTGGAGTGGTTCGGGGGCGGGCCAGCCCCAGCATTTT.

This clone was observed once. The V gene is TRBV7-2, the J gene TRBJ1-5, with D tentatively TRBD1 (6 bases). Between the trimmed V and J ends, which lost 2 bases and 0 bases, there was a span of 11 bases. The CDR3 contains 16 residues. The V gene's germline CDR1 is SGHTA and CDR2 FQGNSA. This CDR3 is CASSLTQGGSNQPQHF. The CDR3 DNA reads as TGTGCCAGCAGCTTAACACAGGGTGGTAGCAATCAGCCCCAGCATTTT.

CDR3 sequence (DNA): TGTGCCAGCAGCCCCGGGACAGGTGAAAAACTGTTTTTT. This translates into CASSPGTGEKLFF. The V call is TRBV11-3, the J call TRBJ1-4; 8 nucleotides agree with TRBD1. V lost 5 bases, J lost 7 bases, and 3 bases stayed unmatched. Germline loops: CDR1 SGHNT, CDR2 YENEEA. CDR3 size: 13 residues.

The chain has TRBV29-1 and TRBJ2-1, with TRBD2 identical over 7 bases. Germline V gives CDR1 SQVTM, CDR2 ANQGSEA. This CDR3 is 14 amino acids long. V shed 6 bases, J shed 4 bases, and the junction held 9 bases outside the gene matches. The CDR3 protein is CSVASGHIYNEQFF. The CDR3 DNA reads TGCAGCGTCGCTAGCGGTCATATATACAATGAGCAGTTCTTC.

The chain has TRBV5-1 and TRBJ1-1, with 10 bases fitting TRBD1. The length of the CDR3 is 14 residues. Germline V CDR1 and CDR2: SGHRS, YFSETQ. J was trimmed by 5 bases and V by 4 bases; bases with no gene match: 5. The CDR3 DNA reads as TGCGCCAGCAGCCGGGACAGGGGCGTTACTGAAGCTTTCTTT. Residues: CASSRDRGVTEAFF.

CDR3 protein: CSASLTDTQYF. For the CDR3, the DNA is TGCAGTGCTAGTCTGACAGATACGCAGTATTTT. The rearrangement links TRBV20-1 to TRBJ2-3, with D unresolved. CDR1 DFQATT and CDR2 SNEGSKA come from the germline V gene (reference sequence). The CDR3 has 11 residues. Trimming removed 3 bases at V and 3 bases at J, with 4 bases between.

The chain carries TRBV2 and TRBJ1-4; 8 bases line up with TRBD1. V was pared by 2 bases and J by 4 bases, with 3 bases of the junction left unmatched. The CDR3 covers 15 residues. Germline CDR1 reads SNHLY; CDR2 reads FYNNEI. The DNA of the CDR3 is TGTGCCAGCAGTGAATGGACAGGGCGTAATGAAAAACTGTTTTTT. Translated, it gives CASSEWTGRNEKLFF. Full variable domain (missing parts from reference TRBV2 and TRBJ1-4): EPEVTQTPSHQVTQMGQEVILRCVPISNHLYFYWYRQILGQKVEFLVSFYNNEISEKSEIFDDQFSVERPDGSNFTLKIRSTKLEDSAMYFCASSEWTGRNEKLFFGSGTQLSVL.

In nucleotides, the CDR3 is TGTGCCAGCAGCGCCACCGGACAGGGGCACGAAGCTTTCTTT. The encoded protein is CASSATGQGHEAFF. The chain uses TRBV9 and TRBJ1-1; 9 positions agree with TRBD1. Trimming at V came to 3 bases and at J to 8 bases, leaving 8 bases not matched to a gene. CDR3 size: 14 residues. Germline values: CDR1 SGDLS, CDR2 YYNGEE.

A word on this clone: A read error may produce the germline difference seen at one junction end. The genes are TRBV7-7 and TRBJ2-5; D uncertain. CDR1 is SSHAT, CDR2 FNYEAQ, per germline (reference sequence). This CDR3 has 14 residues. Here the CDR3 reads CASSLGLSEETQYF. CDR3 bases: TGTGCTAGCAGCCTTGGCCTCTCTGAGGAGACCCAGTACTTC.

The chain carries TRBV28 and TRBJ2-7; D uncertain. The germline V gene has CDR1 MDHEN and CDR2 SYDVKM. V lost 3 bases to trimming and J lost 6 bases, with 12 bases between them. This CDR3 has 13 residues. CDR3 nucleotide sequence: TGTGCCAGCAGTTTTTGGCGTTGGGGCGAGCAGTACTTC. Encoded protein: CASSFWRWGEQYF.